A selection of T cell receptor beta chains follows, all from one sample in a study of blood T cell repertoires in COVID-19. TCRdb's copy holds only in-frame clones and misses some; the assay was immunoSEQ multiplex PCR. This table has roughly 160,000 clones, 80% to 85% appearing once. Specimen: peripheral blood. These receptors were collected from a man between 18 and 29 years old with active or convalescent COVID-19. The CDR3 runs from the conserved cysteine through the conserved F or W.

J,V,CDR3
TRBJ2-1,TRBV28,CASKAPQGSYNEQFF
TRBJ1-2,TRBV4-3,CASSQDVETAYGYTF
TRBJ2-1,TRBV7-3,CASSLMGGASYNEQFF
TRBJ2-7,TRBV11-3,CASRIGAGSLHEQYF
TRBJ2-2,TRBV9,CASSQTGTSVWELFF
TRBJ2-7,TRBV28,CASSTGTSGRSEQYF
TRBJ1-2,TRBV24-1,CATRSGYNYGYTF
TRBJ2-3,TRBV10-3,CAISEHQTGGTDTQYF
TRBJ1-2,TRBV28,CASSPLSAEPGYGYTF
TRBJ1-2,TRBV2,CASSNQGADYGYTF
TRBJ1-4,TRBV3-1/TRBV3-2,CASSHRGSNEKLFF
TRBJ2-5,TRBV10-1,CASSDIQEGTQYF
TRBJ2-3,TRBV2,CASSGLEPRGTDTQYF
TRBJ2-7,TRBV12-3/TRBV12-4,CASSLLIAGLQYF
TRBJ2-1,TRBV4-2,CASSQEGGLAPNEQFF
TRBJ1-3,TRBV12-3/TRBV12-4,CASKGDTNTIYF
TRBJ1-4,TRBV6-5,CASSLTGGTNEKLFF
TRBJ1-2,TRBV6-5,CASVEGAGNYGYTF
TRBJ2-5,TRBV7-2,CASSLHGTVQETQYF
TRBJ2-3,TRBV7-9,CASSFSSGIHTDTQYF
TRBJ2-5,TRBV6-5,CASASSYAGTQYF
TRBJ1-2,TRBV4-2,CASSQSPQGVLYGYTF
TRBJ1-1,TRBV7-9,CASSSYTGTEAFF
TRBJ1-2,TRBV6-1,CASSEARRGRVYGYTF
TRBJ2-5,TRBV19,CASSMGLAGTEETQYF
TRBJ2-1,TRBV4-2,CASSQVKWTASGDHEQFF